This T cell receptor (beta chain) was found in a study of lymphopenia after photon versus proton radiotherapy. Assay: immunoSEQ multiplex PCR; the TCRdb copy retains only in-frame clones and omits some. The table records under 80,000 clones, 86% of them present only once. Study-wide results and limits: Relative stability marked proton patients; photon patients lost diversity and naive cells. Authors raise, but do not show, better survival with proton therapy.

Comments on this clone: What it recognizes is unknown.

In germline, CDR1 is SGHRS, CDR2 YFSETQ. V lost 3 bases, J lost 1 base, and 3 bases stayed unmatched. This CDR3 contains 15 residues. The chain links TRBV5-1 to TRBJ1-1; 10 positions agree with TRBD1. This TCR was sampled from a man aged 35 to 55 with gastric cancer. The sample was peripheral blood, taken from a patient treated with photon-based radiotherapy. The CDR3 spells CASSSRTGGNTEAFF. In DNA form, the CDR3 reads TGCGCCAGCAGCTCGAGGACAGGGGGGAACACTGAAGCTTTCTTT.